At least ten counts were recorded for the clone carrying this T cell receptor beta chain. Its antigen remains unknown. This entry comes from a study of breast tumors, draining lymph nodes, adjacent tissues. Overall study findings and caveats: The data were judged consistent with most tumor T cells coming from lymph node and expanding in tumor.

CDR3 length: 12 residues. V gave up 3 bases and J gave up 6 bases, with 8 bases separating them. TCRdb passed the multiplex PCR reads through MiXCR, listing each CDR3 protein once. The table shows around 120,000 distinct CDR3 sequences, with just under 20% occurring only once. Axillary draining lymph nodes of breast cancer patients supplied the node samples. The V and J genes are TRBV12-3 or TRBV12-4 and TRBJ2-5, with D hard to call. The sample taken for sequencing was axillary lymph node tissue. The source of this sequence is a female donor with breast cancer. Some clones in this sample may be carry-over from other donors' samples. The CDR3 DNA follows: TGTGCCAGCAGTTTCAGCTTACAGACCCAGTACTTC. This gives the protein CASSFSLQTQYF.